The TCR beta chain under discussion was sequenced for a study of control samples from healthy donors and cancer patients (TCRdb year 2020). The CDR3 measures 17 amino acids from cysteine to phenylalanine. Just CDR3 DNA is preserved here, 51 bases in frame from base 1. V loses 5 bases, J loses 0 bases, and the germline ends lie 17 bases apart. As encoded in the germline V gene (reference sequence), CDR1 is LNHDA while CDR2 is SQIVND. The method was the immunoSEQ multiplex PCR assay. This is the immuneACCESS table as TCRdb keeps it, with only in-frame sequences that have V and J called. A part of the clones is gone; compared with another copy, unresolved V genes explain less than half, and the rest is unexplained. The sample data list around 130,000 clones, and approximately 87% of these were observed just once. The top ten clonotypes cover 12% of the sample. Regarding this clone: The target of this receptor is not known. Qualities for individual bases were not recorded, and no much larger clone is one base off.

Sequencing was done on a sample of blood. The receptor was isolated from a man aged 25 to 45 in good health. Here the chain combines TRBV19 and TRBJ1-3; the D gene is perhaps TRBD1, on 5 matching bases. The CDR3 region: CASSRGRPLSSGNTIYF. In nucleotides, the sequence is TGTGCCAGTAGTCGGGGCAGGCCCTTGAGCTCTGGAAACACCATATATTTT.